Below are 21 T cell receptor beta chains sequenced from a single sample in a study of tissue T cells after allogeneic stem cell transplantation. Time point denoted: mouse harvest day 7 after allogeneic transplant. Each mouse received 10^7 T-cell-depleted marrow cells plus 10^6 splenic CD5+ T cells by tail vein. Using immunoSEQ multiplex PCR, the repertoire was profiled, and TCRdb retains in-frame clones only, with some absent. The sample has roughly 5,000 clones; 46% are singletons. The specimen was skin. The receptors here all came from a female BALB/c mouse given C57BL/6 T cells with graft-versus-host disease after an allogeneic hematopoietic cell transplant.

Only a few counts were recorded for this clone. Each gene name is a mouse one. With the read ending 1 residue before the CDR3 end, the germline J gene is used to fill in that end. The chain is built from TRBV3 and TRBJ1-2; D gene ambiguous. CDR3 length: 13 residues. V dropped 0 bases and J dropped 2 bases, with 4 bases sitting between them. Per germline, CDR1 SNHLY and CDR2 FYNGKV (reference sequence). CDR3 sequence: CASSLAQNSDYTF. CDR3 DNA (partial): TGTGCCAGCAGCTTAGCGCAGAACTCCGACTACACC.

With regard to this clone: Gene names are mouse gene names. The CDR3 end lies 1 residue beyond the end of the read and is filled in from the germline J gene. V is TRBV4 and J is TRBJ1-4; maybe TRBD1 (6 bases). Germline values: CDR1 LGHDT, CDR2 YNNKQL (reference sequence). The CDR3 totals 14 residues. V lost 6 bases and J 3 bases, leaving 11 bases between the germline ends. The CDR3 DNA, read in part, is TGTGCCAGCAGGAAGGGGGGGCCCAACGAAAGATTATTT. The encoded protein is CASRKGGPNERLF. In full, the CDR3 reads CASRKGGPNERLFF.

A remark on this clone: Any gene name here is a mouse gene name. The part of the CDR3 DNA that was read is TGCTCCAGCAGTCAATCGGGCGCAGGGGCAAGTGCAGAAACGCTGTAT. This sequence encodes CSSSQSGAGASAETLY. The whole CDR3 region reads CSSSQSGAGASAETLYF. The chain couples TRBV23 to TRBJ2-3; the tabulated D call, TRBD1, remains unverified against the DNA. The read gets to within 1 residue of the CDR3 end, and the germline J gene fills in the rest. Germline V lookup: CDR1 KGHTA, CDR2 FQNQQP. The CDR3 has 17 amino acids.

A remark on this clone: The germline and genes are mouse ones. The sequence runs out 1 residue before the end of the CDR3; the remainder is reconstructed from the germline J gene. The chain couples TRBV12-1 to TRBJ1-4; TRBD1 agrees at 8 bases. Germline V gives CDR1 SGHSN, CDR2 HYEKVE. The V segment lost 4 bases and the J segment 3 bases; nucleotides outside the gene matches: 6. CDR3 size: 15 residues. The CDR3 spells CASSPPGGANERLFF. CDR3 bases read: TGTGCCAGCTCGCCTCCAGGGGGCGCCAACGAAAGATTATTT.

As regards this clone: The gene names given are mouse names. The sequenced fragment ends 1 residue before the CDR3 boundary, so the rest is inferred from the germline J gene. The J gene is TRBJ2-4, the V gene TRBV15, with TRBD2 matching 8 bases. Per the germline V gene, CDR1 is SGHND and CDR2 is FRSKSL. The CDR3 covers 12 residues. The V segment lost 6 bases and the J segment 4 bases; nucleotides outside the gene matches: 0. The sequenced part of the CDR3 DNA is TGTGCCAGCAGGGACTGGGAAAACACCTTGTAC. It translates to CASRDWENTLY. The whole CDR3 region reads CASRDWENTLYF. The variable domain in full, completed from reference TRBV15 and TRBJ2-4, reads DAGVTQTPRHEVAEKGQTIILKCEPVSGHNDLFWYRQTKIQGLELLSYFRSKSLMEDGGAFKDRFKAEMLNSSFSTLKIQPTEPKDSAVYLCASRDWENTLYFGAGTRLSVL.

On this clone: Genes here carry mouse names. The CDR3 extends 1 residue past the end of the read, so its final part is completed from the germline J gene. This chain uses TRBV26 with TRBJ2-1, with a weak D call TRBD1 (5 bases). Looked up from germline, CDR1 is KGHPV and CDR2 is FQNQEV (reference sequence). V was trimmed by 0 bases and J by 5 bases, leaving 5 bases between them. CDR3 size: 13 residues. The chain's CDR3 is CASSLSDNAEQFF. The sequenced CDR3 bases are TGTGCCAGCAGTCTGTCGGACAATGCTGAGCAGTTC.

With respect to this clone: Mouse gene names and germline throughout. The read terminates 1 residue ahead of where the CDR3 ends, so the germline J gene completes it. The rearrangement joins TRBV26 to TRBJ1-2, with 7 bases lining up with TRBD1. The germline gives CDR1 KGHPV, CDR2 FQNQEV (reference sequence). V trimming: 3 bases; J trimming: 2 bases; junction bases outside the gene matches: 0. The CDR3 sequence is 13 residues long. The CDR3 region is CASSLRGNSDYTF. The CDR3 bases that were read are TGTGCCAGCAGTCTCAGGGGGAACTCCGACTACACC. The full variable domain, its missing parts supplied by reference TRBV26 and TRBJ1-2, is NSKVIQTPRYLVKGQGQKAKMRCIPEKGHPVVFWYQQNKNNEFKFLINFQNQEVLQQIDMTEKRFSAECPSNSPCSLEIQSSEAGDSALYLCASSLRGNSDYTFGSGTRLLVI.

On this clone itself: Genes and germline come from the mouse. From the germline J gene comes the end of the CDR3, since the read stops 1 residue before it. The chain joins TRBV14 to TRBJ2-3, with a possible D match to TRBD1 (5 bases). The CDR3 is 14 residues long. The V gene's germline CDR1 is SGHDT and CDR2 FRDEAV. V dropped 2 bases and J dropped 3 bases, with 10 bases sitting between them. The sequenced CDR3 bases are TGTGCCAGCAGTTTGGCAGGGAGAGCAGAAACGCTGTAT. Residues: CASSLAGRAETLY. In full, the CDR3 reads CASSLAGRAETLYF.

Only a few counts were recorded for this clone. Gene names are mouse gene names. The sequence runs out 1 residue before the end of the CDR3; the remainder is reconstructed from the germline J gene. This rearrangement joins TRBV3 to TRBJ2-7; D remains unclear. CDR3 length: 16 residues. Per the germline V gene, CDR1 is SNHLY and CDR2 is FYNGKV (reference sequence). The V end lost 0 bases, the J end lost 0 bases, and 12 bases lay between the germline ends. CDR3 protein: CASSLALGRSSYEQYF. The DNA read from the CDR3 is TGTGCCAGCAGCTTAGCGCTCGGGAGGAGCTCCTATGAACAGTAC.

In regard to this clone: Each gene name is a mouse one. The read comes to an end 1 residue before the CDR3 does, leaving the germline J gene to fill in the end. The chain recombines TRBV12-1 with TRBJ2-4; D gene unclear. Trimming stripped 2 bases from V and 2 bases from J, with 7 bases between. The CDR3 spans 13 residues. Per the germline V gene, CDR1 is SGHSN and CDR2 is HYEKVE. CDR3 bases read: TGTGCCAGCTCTCGAACAGATCAAAACACCTTGTAC. It specifies CASSRTDQNTLY. The entire CDR3 reads CASSRTDQNTLYF. The whole variable domain, remainder taken from reference TRBV12-1 and TRBJ2-4, is DSGVVQSPRHIIKEKGGRSVLTCIPISGHSNVVWYQQTLGKELKFLIQHYEKVERDKGFLPSRFSVQQFDDYHSEMNMSALELEDSAMYFCASSRTDQNTLYFGAGTRLSVL.

Comments on this clone: Mouse germline and gene names are used. The read ends 1 residue early relative to the CDR3; the germline J gene fills the gap. This rearrangement joins TRBV26 to TRBJ2-5; D not certain. CDR3 length: 15 residues. Trimming took 2 bases from V and 0 from J, leaving 9 bases between them. Germline CDR1 and CDR2: KGHPV and FQNQEV (reference sequence). This CDR3 is CASSLNTINQDTQYF. The CDR3 bases that were read are TGTGCCAGCAGTCTGAACACTATTAACCAAGACACCCAGTAC.

Concerning this clone: Genes and germline come from the mouse. The read halts 1 residue ahead of the CDR3 end, with the missing end drawn from the germline J gene. The chain has TRBV26 and TRBJ2-3; either TRBD1 or TRBD2 may fit D (6 bases each). This CDR3 comprises 15 residues. The germline V gene encodes CDR1 KGHPV and CDR2 FQNQEV (reference sequence). V was pared by 2 bases and J by 3 bases, with 12 bases between. The sequenced part of the CDR3 DNA is TGTGCCAGCAGTCTGGTCGGGGGCTGGGCAGAAACGCTGTAT. Amino acid sequence: CASSLVGGWAETLY. The CDR3 reads in full as CASSLVGGWAETLYF.

Regarding this clone: Gene and germline names: mouse. The CDR3 end falls 1 residue outside the read, so it is completed with the germline J gene. V is TRBV24 and J is TRBJ1-2, with 7 bases lining up with TRBD1. J lost 3 bases, V lost 1 base, and 8 bases had no gene match. This CDR3 spans 16 amino acids. CDR1 is KGHTA and CDR2 is FRNEEI in the germline V gene. This chain's CDR3 is CASSLLGKGADSDYTF. Partial CDR3 DNA: TGTGCCAGCAGTCTGTTAGGGAAGGGGGCAGACTCCGACTACACC.

Relative to its sample, this clone is large (0.1 to 1%). Any gene name here is a mouse gene name. The DNA ends 1 residue before the CDR3 does, and the rest of the CDR3 is filled in from the germline J gene. The rearrangement links TRBV4 to TRBJ2-1; TRBD1 matches 11 bases. The trim removed 5 bases at V and 3 bases at J, leaving 3 bases unmatched. This CDR3 comprises 15 residues. Germline V CDR1 and CDR2: LGHDT, YNNKQL (reference sequence). CDR3 DNA (partial): TGTGCCAGCAGCCCCGGGACAGGGGGCTATGCTGAGCAGTTC. This gives the protein CASSPGTGGYAEQF. The CDR3 in full is CASSPGTGGYAEQFF.

In the case of this clone: Gene names and germline match the mouse. The CDR3 extends 1 residue past the end of the read, so its final part is completed from the germline J gene. J is TRBJ2-7 and V is TRBV2; TRBD1 agrees at 7 bases. CDR3 length: 13 residues. Germline CDR1 reads LGHNA; CDR2 reads YSYQKL. J was trimmed by 7 bases and V by 0 bases; bases with no gene match: 3. The chain's CDR3 is CASSQDTGEEQYF. The CDR3 bases that were read are TGTGCCAGCAGCCAAGATACAGGGGAGGAACAGTAC.

About this clone itself: Germline and genes here are mouse. The read ends 1 residue before the CDR3 terminus; that terminus is restored from the germline J gene. V usage is TRBV2 and J usage is TRBJ1-6; D gene unclear. TRBJ1-6 is reported as an ORF; its role is uncertain. CDR1 is LGHNA and CDR2 is YSYQKL in the germline V gene. CDR3 length: 13 amino acids. V was cut by 0 bases and J by 7 bases, with 4 bases left in between. Partial CDR3 DNA: TGTGCCAGCAGCCAAGAAACAAATTCGCCCCTCTAC. Amino acid sequence: CASSQETNSPLY. The CDR3, in full, reads CASSQETNSPLYF.

With respect to this clone: Germline and genes here are mouse. The read terminates 1 residue ahead of where the CDR3 ends, so the germline J gene completes it. The chain employs TRBV26 and TRBJ1-1, with TRBD1 matching 10 bases. CDR1 and CDR2 from the germline V gene are KGHPV and FQNQEV (reference sequence). CDR3 length: 13 amino acids. V was pared by 1 base and J by 9 bases, with 2 bases of the junction left unmatched. The CDR3 DNA, read in part, is TGTGCCAGCAGTCTGTTGGGACAGGGGAAAGTCTTC. This translates into CASSLLGQGKVF. The entire CDR3 protein reads CASSLLGQGKVFF. The full variable domain, in which reference TRBV26 and TRBJ1-1 provide the parts outside the CDR3, is NSKVIQTPRYLVKGQGQKAKMRCIPEKGHPVVFWYQQNKNNEFKFLINFQNQEVLQQIDMTEKRFSAECPSNSPCSLEIQSSEAGDSALYLCASSLLGQGKVFFGKGTRLTVV.

Regarding this clone: Mouse germline and gene names are used. The observed sequence ends 1 residue before the CDR3 terminus, with the missing tail filled in from the germline J gene. The genes are TRBV1 and TRBJ2-1; 9 bases match TRBD1. Losses at the gene ends were 6 bases for V and 1 base for J; bases not matched to a gene: 4. Germline CDR1 is NSQYPW and CDR2 is LRSPGD (reference sequence). The CDR3 spans 15 residues. CDR3 bases read: TGCACCTGCAGGGCCGGGACAGGGAACTATGCTGAGCAGTTC. It specifies CTCRAGTGNYAEQF. The CDR3 as a whole reads CTCRAGTGNYAEQFF.

For this clone: The gene names here belong to mouse. The read terminates 1 residue before the CDR3 end, so the remaining end is supplied by the germline J gene. The chain uses TRBV13-3 and TRBJ2-3, with D possibly matching TRBD2 (6 bases). The ends were cut back, 1 base at V and 0 bases at J, with 9 bases in the middle. CDR3 length equals 15 residues. Germline assignment: CDR1 NNHDY and CDR2 SYVADS. The CDR3 sequence is CASSDWGSSAETLYF. The covered CDR3 bases are TGTGCCAGCAGTGATTGGGGGAGTAGTGCAGAAACGCTGTAT.

As regards this clone: Gene names follow the mouse nomenclature. Read coverage stops 1 residue before the CDR3 terminus; the germline J gene supplies the remainder. The rearrangement uses TRBV16 and TRBJ2-3; D not certain. CDR1 SGHSA and CDR2 FRNQAP come from the germline V gene. V lost 2 bases, J lost 1 base, and 4 bases lay in between. The CDR3 is 13 residues long. The covered CDR3 bases are TGTGCAAGCAGCTTACAGGGTGCAGAAACGCTGTAT. It codes for CASSLQGAETLY. The full CDR3 protein is CASSLQGAETLYF.

Comments on this clone: The genes are named according to mouse. The read halts 1 residue ahead of the CDR3 end, with the missing end drawn from the germline J gene. This rearrangement joins TRBV3 to TRBJ2-7; a possible D gene is TRBD1 (6 bases). The V end lost 4 bases, the J end lost 2 bases, and 9 bases lay between the germline ends. The CDR3 sequence is 13 residues long. Germline V gene lookup returns CDR1 SNHLY and CDR2 FYNGKV (reference sequence). The CDR3 spells CASSSQGTYEQYF. The sequenced part of the CDR3 DNA is TGTGCCAGCAGCTCACAGGGCACCTATGAACAGTAC. The full variable domain, completed using reference TRBV3 and TRBJ2-7, is GPKVLQIPSHQIIDMGQMVTLNCDPVSNHLYFYWYKQILGQQMEFLVNFYNGKVMEKSKLFKDQFSVERPDGSYFTLKIQPTALEDSAVYFCASSSQGTYEQYFGPGTRLTVL.